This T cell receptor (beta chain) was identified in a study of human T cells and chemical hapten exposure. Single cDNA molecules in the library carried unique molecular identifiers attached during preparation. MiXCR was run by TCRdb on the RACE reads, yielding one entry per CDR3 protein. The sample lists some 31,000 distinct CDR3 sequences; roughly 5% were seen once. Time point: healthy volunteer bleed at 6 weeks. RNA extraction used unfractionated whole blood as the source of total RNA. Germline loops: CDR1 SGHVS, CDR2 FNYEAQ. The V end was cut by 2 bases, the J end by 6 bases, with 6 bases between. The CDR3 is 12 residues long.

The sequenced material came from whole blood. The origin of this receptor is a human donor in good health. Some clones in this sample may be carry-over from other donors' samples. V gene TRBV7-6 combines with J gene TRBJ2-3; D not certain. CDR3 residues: CASSLFSDTQYF. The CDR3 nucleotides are TGTGCCAGCAGCTTATTTTCCGATACGCAGTATTTT.